A single sample is the source of the 8 T cell receptor beta chains below, sequenced in a study of molecular identifiers for immune sequencing clone quantification. TCRdb re-called the PCR reads with MiXCR, one entry per CDR3 protein. The sample includes 68,000 or so distinct CDR3 sequences, around a sixth of them seen just once. Specimen: naive CD8+ T cells from blood, with Jurkat cell RNA spiked in. The subset here: FACS-sorted CD8+CD4-CCR7+CD45RA+ naive T cells. The receptor set was obtained from a human donor in good health. Some libraries in this study had Jurkat cell RNA spiked in.

With regard to this clonotype: The junction does not match germline at one end; this may be a read error. Here the CDR3 DNA reads TGCGTCAGCAGAAAAACTCAACCGTACAATGAGCAGTTCTTC. Amino acids: CVSRKTQPYNEQFF. This chain joins TRBV5-1 and TRBJ2-1, with D unclear. The germline V gene encodes CDR1 SGHRS and CDR2 YFSETQ. This CDR3 has 14 residues. Combining the CDR3 with reference TRBV5-1 and TRBJ2-1 gives the whole variable domain KAGVTQTPRYLIKTRGQQVTLSCSPISGHRSVSWYQQTPGQGLQFLFEYFSETQRNKGNFPGRFSGRQFSNSRSEMNVSTLELGDSALYLCVSRKTQPYNEQFFGPGTRLTVL.

This clonotype was seen ten or more times. The chain recombines TRBV5-5 with TRBJ2-5; D is possibly TRBD2 (5 bases). From germline, CDR1 is SGHKS and CDR2 YYEKEE (reference sequence). Trimming took 10 bases from V and 0 from J, leaving 19 bases between them. The length of the CDR3 is 15 residues. CDR3 sequence reads: CASFEGSIHQETQYF. Here the CDR3 DNA reads TGTGCCTCCTTCGAGGGTAGTATCCACCAAGAGACCCAGTACTTC.

This clonotype was observed at least ten times. This chain uses TRBV19 with TRBJ2-2, with TRBD1 as a possible D gene (5 bases). From germline, CDR1 is LNHDA and CDR2 SQIVND (reference sequence). The length of the CDR3 is 15 residues. V was clipped by 3 bases and J by 2 bases, with 10 bases between them. The CDR3 is CASSMLDRNTGELFF. CDR3 nucleotide sequence: TGTGCCAGTAGTATGCTTGACAGAAACACCGGGGAGCTGTTTTTT.

The chain links TRBV7-2 to TRBJ2-1; D remains unclear. Trimming took off 4 bases at V and 5 bases at J, with 9 bases between the two ends. This CDR3 comprises 13 residues. Germline CDR1 is SGHTA and CDR2 is FQGNSA. CDR3 sequence (DNA): TGTGCCAGCAGCTCCCCCCCCAACAATGAGCAGTTCTTC. Translating it yields CASSSPPNNEQFF.

This clonotype was detected ten times or more. This rearrangement joins TRBV20-1 to TRBJ2-1; TRBD2 agrees at 8 bases. This CDR3 comprises 13 residues. CDR1 DFQATT and CDR2 SNEGSKA come from the germline V gene (reference sequence). Trimming removed 6 bases from V and 3 bases from J; junction bases left unmatched: 4. In nucleotides, the CDR3 is TGCAGTGCCAGACTAGCGAACTACAATGAGCAGTTCTTC. Its translation: CSARLANYNEQFF.

This clonotype was seen repeatedly, ten times or more. The chain recombines TRBV7-2 with TRBJ2-3; D tentatively reads TRBD1 or TRBD2 (5 bases each). CDR3 length: 14 residues. V gave up 6 bases and J gave up 2 bases, with 12 bases separating them. Germline values: CDR1 SGHTA, CDR2 FQGNSA. The CDR3 DNA is TGTGCCAGCAGTCCCGGGACGCCCACAGATACGCAGTATTTT. Amino acid sequence: CASSPGTPTDTQYF. Full variable domain (outside the CDR3, taken from reference TRBV7-2 and TRBJ2-3): GAGVSQSPSNKVTEKGKDVELRCDPISGHTALYWYRQSLGQGLEFLIYFQGNSAPDKSGLPSDRFSAERTGGSVSTLTIQRTQQEDSAVYLCASSPGTPTDTQYFGPGTRLTVL.

This clonotype is labeled as medium-sized. The gene calls are TRBV23-1 and TRBJ2-3; D unresolved. TRBV23-1 is identified as an open reading frame with a role that is uncertain. Trimming pared 6 bases from V and 3 bases from J, leaving 10 bases between. This CDR3 spans 13 amino acids. CDR3 in DNA: TGCGCCAGCAGACACGGAACGACAGATACGCAGTATTTT. Its translation is CASRHGTTDTQYF.

The chain is built from TRBV7-6 and TRBJ2-1; no clear D gene. Germline V gene lookup returns CDR1 SGHVS and CDR2 FNYEAQ. The length of the CDR3 is 14 residues. V lost 5 bases, J lost 0 bases, and 8 bases lay in between. Here the CDR3 DNA reads TGTGCCAGCAGCCCCCAATTCTCCTACAATGAGCAGTTCTTC. This sequence encodes CASSPQFSYNEQFF.